The 14 T cell receptor beta chains presented below share a single source sample, sequenced in a study of OX40 agonist ivuxolimab in advanced cancers. Assay used: immunoSEQ multiplex PCR; TCRdb lists only in-frame clones, some missing. The sample shows 70,000 to 95,000 clones, just over 85% of them seen only once. Sample: CD4+ or CD8+ T cells sorted from blood, taken in a trial of the OX40 agonist ivuxolimab. The receptor source for this set is an adult with an advanced solid tumor such as melanoma, head and neck, liver or kidney cancer.

The rearrangement uses TRBV6-1 and TRBJ1-5, with D perhaps matching TRBD1 (6 bases). Trimming removed 5 bases at V and 3 bases at J, with 11 bases between. CDR1 and CDR2 from the germline V gene are MNHNS and SASEGT. The length of the CDR3 is 14 residues. The CDR3 spells CASSIRDTNQPQHF. The CDR3 nucleotides read TGTGCCAGCAGTATCCGGGACACCAATCAGCCCCAGCATTTT.

This clone came up a few times. This sequence joins TRBV29-1 and TRBJ1-1; maybe TRBD1 (6 bases). Germline V gives CDR1 SQVTM, CDR2 ANQGSEA. V dropped 6 bases and J dropped 11 bases, with 22 bases sitting between them. This CDR3 is 13 amino acids long. CDR3: CSVAIQGEGVAFF. CDR3 nucleotides: TGCAGCGTCGCGATACAGGGTGAAGGAGTGGCTTTCTTT.

The count of this clone is one. The chain uses TRBV5-4 and TRBJ2-3, with 7 bases matching TRBD2. This CDR3 has 15 residues. V dropped 4 bases and J dropped 0; count of bases not matched to a gene: 5. Germline CDR1 reads SGHNT; CDR2 reads YYREEE (reference sequence). In DNA form, the CDR3 reads TGTGCCAGCAGCCCTAGCGGATCTAGCACAGATACGCAGTATTTT. Encoded protein: CASSPSGSSTDTQYF.

The V and J genes are TRBV18 and TRBJ1-1; D might be TRBD1 (5 bases). The CDR3 extends over 15 amino acids. CDR1 is KGHSH, CDR2 LQKENI, per germline. V lost 0 bases and J lost 5, with 13 bases in between. CDR3 amino acids: CASSPPGPGGTEAFF. In nucleotides, the CDR3 is TGTGCCAGCTCACCACCAGGACCGGGGGGGACTGAAGCTTTCTTT.

In DNA form, the CDR3 reads TGTGCCTGGAGTGTGTCAGGGATCGAGCAGTACTTC. Its protein is CAWSVSGIEQYF. V usage is TRBV30 and J usage is TRBJ2-7, with a possible D match to TRBD1 (5 bases). This CDR3 spans 12 amino acids. Germline CDR1 and CDR2: GTSNPN and SVGIG (reference sequence). The V and J ends lost 0 bases and 6 bases respectively, with 9 bases between them.

Only one count was recorded for this clone. This chain links TRBV7-6 with TRBJ2-7, with a tentative D call TRBD1 (5 bases). CDR3 size: 14 residues. With 5 bases removed from V and 1 base from J, the gap between germline ends came to 12 bases. Germline V gene lookup returns CDR1 SGHVS and CDR2 FNYEAQ. The DNA for the CDR3 is TGTGCCAGCAGCCCGAGCAGGGCGTCCTACGAGCAGTACTTC. It translates to CASSPSRASYEQYF.

The chain links TRBV29-1 to TRBJ1-5; D is perhaps TRBD1 (5 bases). V was trimmed by 6 bases and J by 5 bases, leaving 14 bases between them. Germline V gene data show CDR1 as SQVTM and CDR2 as ANQGSEA. CDR3 length equals 13 residues. The DNA of the CDR3 is TGCAGCGTCCTTTGGGGGTATGATCAGCCCCAGCATTTT. Protein: CSVLWGYDQPQHF.

CDR3 residues: CASRMDRSRSPLHF. In nucleotides, the CDR3 is TGTGCCAGCAGGATGGACAGGTCGCGGTCACCCCTCCACTTT. The chain employs TRBV2 and TRBJ1-6, with 7 bases lining up with TRBD1. V was clipped by 6 bases and J by 10 bases; unmatched bases: 9. Germline loops: CDR1 SNHLY, CDR2 FYNNEI. The CDR3 extends over 14 amino acids.

A note on this clone: At one end the junction does not follow the germline gene, possibly because of a read error. The chain employs TRBV5-1 and TRBJ2-2; no firm D call. CDR1 is SGHRS, CDR2 YFSETQ, per germline. The CDR3 has 13 amino acids. The CDR3 DNA follows: TGTGCCAGCAGCAAGTCGGGCACCGGGGAGCTGTTTTTT. Protein sequence: CASSKSGTGELFF.

V usage is TRBV11-3 and J usage is TRBJ2-7; no clear D. Germline assignment: CDR1 SGHNT and CDR2 YENEEA. The CDR3 has 15 amino acids. The V and J ends lost 1 base and 7 bases respectively, with 17 bases between them. CDR3 residues: CASSLGRLTLLEQYF. The CDR3 coding sequence is TGTGCCAGCAGCTTAGGTCGGCTTACTCTCTTGGAGCAGTACTTC. The full variable domain, with the rest looked up from reference TRBV11-3 and TRBJ2-7, is EAGVVQSPRYKIIEKKQPVAFWCNPISGHNTLYWYLQNLGQGPELLIRYENEEAVDDSQLPKDRFSAERLKGVDSTLKIQPAELGDSAVYLCASSLGRLTLLEQYFGPGTRLTVT.

This chain uses TRBV10-2 with TRBJ2-1; D is possibly TRBD1 (7 bases). Germline loops: CDR1 WSHSY, CDR2 SAAADI. This CDR3 region has 15 residues. Between the trimmed V and J ends, which lost 4 bases and 4 bases, there was a span of 14 bases. In DNA, the CDR3 is TGCGCCAGCAGTGGGCAGGGGGGACAATACAATGAGCAGTTCTTC. Its translation: CASSGQGGQYNEQFF.

The chain couples TRBV7-8 to TRBJ1-1; D possibly corresponds to TRBD1 (5 bases). The germline V and J ends were trimmed by 1 base and 11 bases, with 14 bases remaining between them. Germline V CDR1 and CDR2: SGHVS, FQNEAQ. The CDR3 extends over 13 amino acids. The chain's CDR3 is CASSLVGTQRAFF. The CDR3 DNA sequence: TGTGCCAGCAGCTTAGTGGGGACCCAGCGGGCTTTCTTT. Combining the CDR3 with reference TRBV7-8 and TRBJ1-1 gives the whole variable domain GAGVSQSPRYKVAKRGQDVALRCDPISGHVSLFWYQQALGQGPEFLTYFQNEAQLDKSGLPSDRFFAERPEGSVSTLKIQRTQQEDSAVYLCASSLVGTQRAFFGQGTRLTVV.

This chain uses TRBV11-3 with TRBJ2-4; D remains ambiguous. Germline V CDR1 and CDR2: SGHNT, YENEEA. This CDR3 comprises 13 residues. Trimming cost V 0 bases and J 6 bases, with 6 bases left between them. The CDR3 region has the DNA TGTGCCAGCAGCTTAGATGACGGAAACATTCAGTACTTC. It specifies CASSLDDGNIQYF.

This chain joins TRBV10-3 and TRBJ2-2; D gene ambiguous. The CDR3 covers 17 residues. Germline V gene sequence: CDR1 ENHRY, CDR2 SYGVKD. With 4 bases removed from V and 0 bases from J, the gap between germline ends came to 15 bases. The CDR3 reads CAISGTVLSSNTGELFF. CDR3 DNA: TGTGCCATCAGTGGAACGGTTCTCTCATCGAACACCGGGGAGCTGTTTTTT.